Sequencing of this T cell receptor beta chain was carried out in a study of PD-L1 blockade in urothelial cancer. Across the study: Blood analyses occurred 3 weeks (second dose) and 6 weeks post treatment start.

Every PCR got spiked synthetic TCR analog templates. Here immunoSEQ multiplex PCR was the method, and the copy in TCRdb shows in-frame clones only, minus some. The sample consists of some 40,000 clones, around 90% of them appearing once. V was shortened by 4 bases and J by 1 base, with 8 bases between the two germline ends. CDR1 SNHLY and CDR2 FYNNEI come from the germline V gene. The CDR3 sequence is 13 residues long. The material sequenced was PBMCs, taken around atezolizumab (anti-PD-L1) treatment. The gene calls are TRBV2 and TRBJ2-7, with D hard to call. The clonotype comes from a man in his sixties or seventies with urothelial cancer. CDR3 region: CASSGGFSYEQYF. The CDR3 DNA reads TGTGCCAGCAGTGGAGGCTTTTCCTACGAGCAGTACTTC.